One and the same sample provided the 25 T cell receptor beta chains below, sequenced in a study of cytomegalovirus exposure and HLA in healthy donors. Primers included in the PCR were 60 Vbeta and 13 Jbeta primers. The table came from immunoSEQ multiplex PCR; TCRdb's copy has only in-frame clones and leaves some out. In the table there are about 160,000 clones, about 80% of which are singletons. The sequenced material came from PBMCs. The receptors were sampled from a woman between 50 and 59 years old in good health and CMV-seronegative.

This rearrangement joins TRBV28 to TRBJ1-2; D might be TRBD1 (5 bases). CDR3 length: 16 residues. The germline V gene has CDR1 MDHEN and CDR2 SYDVKM. Trimming removed 6 bases from V and 0 bases from J, with 17 bases in between. The CDR3 coding sequence is TGTGCCAGCAGGCCCCCTGGGGCGCTTGCTAACTATGGCTACACCTTC. Translated, it gives CASRPPGALANYGYTF.

This clone was observed once. This chain connects TRBV19 to TRBJ2-1; 8 bases fit TRBD1. The CDR3 is 15 residues long. Germline V gives CDR1 LNHDA, CDR2 SQIVND (reference sequence). V lost 6 bases and J lost 1; bases outside the gene matches: 5. In DNA, the CDR3 is TGTGCCAGTAGGGACAGGGTACTTTCCTACAATGAGCAGTTCTTC. Translating gives CASRDRVLSYNEQFF.

CDR3 coding DNA: TGTGCCAGTAGTCTTTCCGGGTCCCCCTCGAACACTGAAGCTTTCTTT. It codes for CASSLSGSPSNTEAFF. The genes are TRBV19 and TRBJ1-1, with D unresolved. The CDR3 loop spans 16 amino acids. The V gene's germline CDR1 is LNHDA and CDR2 SQIVND (reference sequence). Trimming shortened V by 5 bases and J by 1 base, and 17 bases separated the two germline ends.

The chain carries TRBV18 and TRBJ2-7, with a weak D call TRBD1 (5 bases). V was cut by 6 bases and J by 3 bases, with 18 bases left in between. In germline, CDR1 is KGHSH, CDR2 LQKENI. The CDR3 extends over 15 amino acids. The CDR3 sequence: CASSGPGTGNYEQYF. Here the CDR3 DNA reads TGTGCCAGCTCGGGGCCGGGCACGGGTAACTACGAGCAGTACTTC. Full variable domain (outside the CDR3, taken from reference TRBV18 and TRBJ2-7): NAGVMQNPRHLVRRRGQEARLRCSPMKGHSHVYWYRQLPEEGLKFMVYLQKENIIDESGMPKERFSAEFPKEGPSILRIQQVVRGDSAAYFCASSGPGTGNYEQYFGPGTRLTVT.

This chain links TRBV6-5 with TRBJ1-4, with D maybe TRBD1 (5 bases). CDR3 length equals 11 residues. From germline, CDR1 is MNHEY and CDR2 SVGAGI. V lost 3 bases and J 12 bases, leaving 8 bases between the germline ends. The CDR3 coding sequence is TGTGCCAGCAGTTATAAAGGGGAACTGTTTTTT. It translates to CASSYKGELFF.

This clone was picked up a small number of times. The chain joins TRBV27 to TRBJ2-7; 8 nucleotides agree with TRBD2. Trimming cost V 5 bases and J 0 bases; bases outside gene matches: 3. Per the germline V gene, CDR1 is MNHEY and CDR2 is SMNVEV (reference sequence). CDR3 length: 14 residues. Here the CDR3 reads CASSLAGVSYEQYF. In DNA form, the CDR3 reads TGTGCCAGCAGTCTAGCGGGCGTCTCCTACGAGCAGTACTTC.

The V gene is TRBV5-6, the J gene TRBJ1-2; D call uncertain. V lost 1 base and J 7 bases, leaving 17 bases between the germline ends. This CDR3 region has 15 residues. CDR1 is SGHDT, CDR2 YYEEEE, per germline. CDR3 nucleotide sequence: TGTGCCAGCAGCTTGACGTGGAGAAGGGAGGTTGGCTACACCTTC. This translates into CASSLTWRREVGYTF. The full variable domain, with the rest looked up from reference TRBV5-6 and TRBJ1-2, is DAGVTQSPTHLIKTRGQQVTLRCSPKSGHDTVSWYQQALGQGPQFIFQYYEEEERQRGNFPDRFSGHQFPNYSSELNVNALLLGDSALYLCASSLTWRREVGYTFGSGTRLTVV.

The J gene is TRBJ1-4, the V gene TRBV28, with D possibly matching TRBD1 (6 bases). There are 14 residues in the CDR3. Germline V lookup: CDR1 MDHEN, CDR2 SYDVKM. V gave up 4 bases and J gave up 8 bases, with 14 bases separating them. CDR3 in amino acids: CASSWGQQVEKLFF. The CDR3 DNA is TGTGCCAGCAGTTGGGGGCAGCAAGTCGAAAAACTGTTTTTT.

The chain joins TRBV2 to TRBJ2-1; 8 bases fit TRBD2. Germline values: CDR1 SNHLY, CDR2 FYNNEI. V was pared by 8 bases and J by 6 bases, with 12 bases of the junction left unmatched. CDR3 length equals 15 residues. CDR3 region: CASDWGIAGGNEQFF. CDR3 sequence (DNA): TGTGCCAGCGATTGGGGGATTGCGGGGGGCAATGAGCAGTTCTTC.

The rearrangement joins TRBV10-1 to TRBJ2-7; 8 bases are a match to TRBD1. V was clipped by 1 base and J by 5 bases; unmatched bases: 7. This CDR3 is 15 amino acids long. Germline V lookup: CDR1 WNHNN, CDR2 SYGVQD (reference sequence). CDR3 in amino acids: CASSELTGGRDEQYF. CDR3 in DNA: TGCGCCAGCAGTGAGTTAACAGGGGGAAGGGACGAGCAGTACTTC.

The gene calls are TRBV5-6 and TRBJ2-1; tentative D call: TRBD1 (6 bases). V lost 3 bases and J lost 10, with 14 bases in between. Germline CDR1 reads SGHDT; CDR2 reads YYEEEE. This CDR3 comprises 13 residues. CDR3 in DNA: TGTGCCAGCAGCTATACCACAGGGTTGGAGCAGTTCTTC. This codes for CASSYTTGLEQFF.

This clone has more than one count but fewer than ten. The chain carries TRBV7-9 and TRBJ2-1; D unclear. The ends were cut back, 1 base at V and 0 bases at J, with 4 bases in the middle. Germline loops: CDR1 SEHNR, CDR2 FQNEAQ (reference sequence). The CDR3 has 14 amino acids. The CDR3 DNA follows: TGTGCCAGCAGCTTAGTTCTCTCCTACAATGAGCAGTTCTTC. Protein sequence: CASSLVLSYNEQFF.

This clone has just a few counts. The gene calls are TRBV28 and TRBJ1-1; perhaps TRBD1 as D (5 bases). The V gene's germline CDR1 is MDHEN and CDR2 SYDVKM. V was pared by 7 bases and J by 1 base, with 13 bases between. CDR3 length: 14 residues. The CDR3 loop is CASTRFGGNTEAFF. CDR3 bases: TGTGCCAGCACGCGGTTCGGGGGGAACACTGAAGCTTTCTTT.

The chain has TRBV11-2 and TRBJ1-5; unclear D gene. The CDR3 consists of 13 residues. V was pared by 6 bases and J by 3 bases, with 9 bases between. CDR1 and CDR2 (germline): SGHAT, FQNNGV. The DNA for the CDR3 is TGTGCCAGCAGACACGGGGTCAATCAGCCCCAGCATTTT. Translation gives CASRHGVNQPQHF.

CDR3 in amino acids: CASSGGGEVREKLFF. DNA for the CDR3: TGTGCCAGCAGCGGCGGGGGCGAAGTACGGGAAAAACTGTTTTTT. The V call is TRBV9, the J call TRBJ1-4; TRBD1 is a possible D gene (6 bases). This CDR3 region has 15 residues. The V and J ends lost 3 bases and 8 bases respectively, with 17 bases between them. Germline loops: CDR1 SGDLS, CDR2 YYNGEE.

J is TRBJ2-1 and V is TRBV5-8, with 9 nucleotides matching TRBD2. CDR1 and CDR2 from the germline V gene are SGHTS and YDEGEE. CDR3 length: 16 amino acids. Trimming cost V 0 bases and J 4 bases; bases outside gene matches: 5. The CDR3 nucleotides read TGTGCCAGCAGCTTGGTGACTAGCGGTTTTTACAATGAGCAGTTCTTC. Its protein product is CASSLVTSGFYNEQFF.

This chain uses TRBV9 with TRBJ2-1; 11 positions match TRBD2. Germline values: CDR1 SGDLS, CDR2 YYNGEE. This CDR3 contains 17 residues. Trimming cost V 3 bases and J 5 bases; bases outside gene matches: 10. CDR3 in amino acids: CASSATVGTSGDNEQFF. The CDR3 region has the DNA TGTGCCAGCAGCGCGACGGTGGGGACTAGCGGTGACAATGAGCAGTTCTTC.

Only a few counts were recorded for this clone. The chain couples TRBV4-3 to TRBJ2-7; 8 bases align to TRBD1. V was clipped by 1 base and J by 4 bases; unmatched bases: 6. CDR3 length: 15 amino acids. Germline V gene lookup returns CDR1 LGHNA and CDR2 YSLEER. CDR3 protein: CASSQVGDRRYEQYF. The CDR3 region has the DNA TGCGCCAGCAGCCAAGTGGGGGACAGGAGGTACGAGCAGTACTTC.

The rearrangement joins TRBV4-3 to TRBJ1-2; 9 bases are a match to TRBD1. The CDR3 has 14 amino acids. Germline values: CDR1 LGHNA, CDR2 YSLEER. The V and J ends lost 0 bases and 12 bases, in that order; junction bases with no gene match: 8. CDR3 sequence reads: CASSQETGTGSHTF. CDR3 in DNA: TGCGCCAGCAGCCAAGAAACCGGGACAGGGAGTCACACCTTC.

The V and J genes are TRBV19 and TRBJ1-5; D unclear. Trimming took 7 bases from V and 0 from J, leaving 16 bases between them. CDR3 size: 16 residues. Germline assignment: CDR1 LNHDA and CDR2 SQIVND (reference sequence). The CDR3: CASTRSTGNSNQPQHF. For the CDR3, the DNA is TGTGCCAGTACTCGAAGTACGGGGAATAGCAATCAGCCCCAGCATTTT.

The chain recombines TRBV2 with TRBJ1-3; 8 nucleotides line up with TRBD1. Germline V lookup: CDR1 SNHLY, CDR2 FYNNEI. The V segment lost 7 bases and the J segment 2 bases; nucleotides outside the gene matches: 10. The CDR3 is made up of 16 amino acids. The CDR3 here is CASTLSHRGTGNTIYF. In DNA, the CDR3 is TGTGCCAGCACCTTATCACACAGGGGGACTGGAAACACCATATATTTT.

This chain links TRBV27 with TRBJ2-4; TRBD1 agrees at 9 bases. In germline, CDR1 is MNHEY, CDR2 SMNVEV (reference sequence). This CDR3 spans 17 amino acids. V dropped 9 bases and J dropped 0; count of bases not matched to a gene: 12. Here the CDR3 DNA reads TGTGCCAGGGGGACAGGGTCTCCTTTACGAGCCAAAAACATTCAGTACTTC. This translates into CARGTGSPLRAKNIQYF.

The chain carries TRBV7-2 and TRBJ2-1, with a tentative D call TRBD1 (6 bases). This CDR3 is 15 amino acids long. CDR1 is SGHTA, CDR2 FQGNSA, per germline. V lost 4 bases to trimming and J lost 1 base, with 11 bases between them. The CDR3, as DNA: TGTGCCAGCAGCTCGGACAGAGGTTCCTACAATGAGCAGTTCTTC. As protein: CASSSDRGSYNEQFF.

V usage is TRBV10-3 and J usage is TRBJ1-5; no firm D call. CDR1 is ENHRY and CDR2 is SYGVKD in the germline V gene. The V gene lost 6 bases and the J gene lost 1 base, with 7 bases spanning the gap. This CDR3 is built from 13 residues. The CDR3 loop is CAIRTESNQPQHF. The CDR3 DNA is TGTGCCATCAGGACGGAGAGCAATCAGCCCCAGCATTTT.

The sample holds a few counts of this clone. The J gene is TRBJ2-7, the V gene TRBV28; maybe TRBD1 (5 bases). This CDR3 is 13 amino acids long. With 4 bases removed from V and 2 bases from J, the gap between germline ends came to 9 bases. Germline CDR1 is MDHEN and CDR2 is SYDVKM. CDR3 in amino acids: CASSSTVPYEQYF. The CDR3 DNA sequence: TGTGCCAGCAGTTCGACAGTGCCCTACGAGCAGTACTTC.